Here is one T cell receptor (beta chain) with its context. CDR1 is MGHRA, CDR2 YSYEKL, per germline. J lost 7 bases, V lost 5 bases, and 6 bases had no gene match. This CDR3 has 14 residues. The data originate from a study of T cell changes during pregnancy in multiple sclerosis. Assay: immunoSEQ multiplex PCR; the TCRdb copy retains only in-frame clones and omits some. This table has tens of thousands of clones, approximately 92% appearing once. The specimen was peripheral blood, collected in the third trimester of pregnancy. This sequence was found in a female donor in good health, enrolled as a control in a pregnancy study. This rearrangement joins TRBV4-1 to TRBJ2-2, with 8 bases matching TRBD1. The CDR3, as DNA: TGCGCCAGCAGCAGGACAGGGTCTGGCGGGGAGCTGTTTTTT. This codes for CASSRTGSGGELFF.